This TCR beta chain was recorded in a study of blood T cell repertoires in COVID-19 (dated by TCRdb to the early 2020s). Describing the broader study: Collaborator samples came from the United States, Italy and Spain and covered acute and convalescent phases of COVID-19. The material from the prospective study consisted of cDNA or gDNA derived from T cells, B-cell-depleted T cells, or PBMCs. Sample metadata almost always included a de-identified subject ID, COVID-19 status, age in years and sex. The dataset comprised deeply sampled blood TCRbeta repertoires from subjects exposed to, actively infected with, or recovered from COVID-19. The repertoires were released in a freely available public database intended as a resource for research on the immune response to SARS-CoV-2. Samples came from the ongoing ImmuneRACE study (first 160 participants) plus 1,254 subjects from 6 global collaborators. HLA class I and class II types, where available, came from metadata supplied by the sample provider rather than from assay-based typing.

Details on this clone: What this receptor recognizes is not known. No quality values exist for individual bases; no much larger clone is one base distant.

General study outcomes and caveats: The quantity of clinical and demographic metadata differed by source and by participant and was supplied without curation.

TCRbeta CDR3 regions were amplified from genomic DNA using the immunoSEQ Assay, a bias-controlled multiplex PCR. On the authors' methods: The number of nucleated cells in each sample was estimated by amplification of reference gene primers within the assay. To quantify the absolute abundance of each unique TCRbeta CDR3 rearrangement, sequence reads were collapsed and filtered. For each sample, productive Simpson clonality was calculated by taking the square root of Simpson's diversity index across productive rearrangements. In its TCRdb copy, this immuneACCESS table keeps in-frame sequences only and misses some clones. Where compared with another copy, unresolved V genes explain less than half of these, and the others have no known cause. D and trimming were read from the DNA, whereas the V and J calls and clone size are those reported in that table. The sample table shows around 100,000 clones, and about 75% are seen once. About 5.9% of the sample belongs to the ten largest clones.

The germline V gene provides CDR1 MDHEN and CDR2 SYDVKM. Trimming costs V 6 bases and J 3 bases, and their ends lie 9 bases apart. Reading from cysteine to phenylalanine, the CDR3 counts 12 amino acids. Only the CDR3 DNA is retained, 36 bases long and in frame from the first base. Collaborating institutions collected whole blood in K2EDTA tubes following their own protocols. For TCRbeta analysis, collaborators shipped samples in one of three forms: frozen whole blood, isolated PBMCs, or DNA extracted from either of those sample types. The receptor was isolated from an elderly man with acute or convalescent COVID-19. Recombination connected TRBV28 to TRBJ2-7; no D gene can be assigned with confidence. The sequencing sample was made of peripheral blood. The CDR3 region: CASSIGYYEQYF. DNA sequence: TGTGCCAGCAGCATCGGGTACTACGAGCAGTACTTC.